These 13 T cell receptor beta chains were all obtained from the same sample, sequenced in a study of post-analysis software for immune sequencing data. Study-wide findings and caveats: Five TRBV segments (TRBV5-6, TRBV5-1 and TRBV20-1 among them) occurred more frequently in patients than in controls.

The TCR beta cDNA libraries contained unique molecular identifiers. TCRdb used MiXCR to reprocess the PCR reads, holding one entry per CDR3 protein. Of about 260,000 distinct CDR3 sequences listed, around 34% are singletons. For these receptors, no antigen is known. The sample comprised blood. These TCRs come from a girl aged 5-17 years with multiple sclerosis.

V gene TRBV15 combines with J gene TRBJ2-1, with D uncertain. The CDR3 length is 13 residues. Germline loops: CDR1 LNHNV, CDR2 YYDKDF (reference sequence). V dropped 0 bases and J dropped 11 bases, with 11 bases sitting between them. CDR3 in amino acids: CATSRDARTKQFF. For the CDR3, the DNA is TGTGCCACCAGCAGAGATGCTAGGACGAAGCAGTTCTTC.

This clonotype was counted ten times or more. The chain links TRBV7-9 to TRBJ1-1; tentative D call: TRBD1 (5 bases). Germline assignment: CDR1 SEHNR and CDR2 FQNEAQ (reference sequence). The CDR3 is 15 amino acids. The V and J ends lost 5 bases and 1 base respectively, with 14 bases between them. The CDR3 reads CASSLDSYRNTEAFF. CDR3 DNA sequence: TGTGCCAGCAGCCTCGACAGTTACCGGAACACTGAAGCTTTCTTT.

CDR3: CASSLMRSSGNTIYF. For the CDR3, the DNA is TGTGCCAGCAGCTTAATGAGGAGCTCTGGAAACACCATATATTTT. The chain joins TRBV7-9 to TRBJ1-3; D call uncertain. CDR1 and CDR2 (germline): SEHNR, FQNEAQ (reference sequence). Trimming pared 2 bases from V and 0 bases from J, leaving 8 bases between. This CDR3 spans 15 amino acids.

Details on this clonotype: It may be a read error: a sequence one base away is much more abundant. This rearrangement joins TRBV5-1 to TRBJ2-6; D may match TRBD1 or TRBD2 (5 bases each). The CDR3 length is 18 residues. Germline V lookup: CDR1 SGHRS, CDR2 YFSETQ. In nucleotides, the CDR3 is TGCGCCAGCAGCTCCCTAGCAGGACCAACTGCTGGGGCCAACGTCCCGACTTTC. It specifies CASSSLAGPTAGANVPTF. Based on the CDR3 plus reference TRBV5-1 and TRBJ2-6, the full variable domain is KAGVTQTPRYLIKTRGQQVTLSCSPISGHRSVSWYQQTPGQGLQFLFEYFSETQRNKGNFPGRFSGRQFSNSRSEMNVSTLELGDSALYLCASSSLAGPTAGANVPTFGAGSRLTVL.

CDR3 sequence reads: CSARMTKRGGPVGQFF. The CDR3 DNA follows: TGCAGTGCTAGGATGACCAAGCGGGGGGGCCCGGTTGGGCAGTTCTTC. This sequence joins TRBV20-1 and TRBJ2-1; TRBD2 matches at 10 bases. Germline assignment: CDR1 DFQATT and CDR2 SNEGSKA (reference sequence). The CDR3 consists of 16 residues. With V trimmed by 3 bases and J by 12 bases, 17 bases remained unmatched.

The chain employs TRBV7-8 and TRBJ1-2; 9 nucleotides align to TRBD1. Trimming cost V 5 bases and J 2 bases; bases outside gene matches: 12. Per the germline V gene, CDR1 is SGHVS and CDR2 is FQNEAQ. CDR3 length: 17 residues. For the CDR3, the DNA is TGTGCCAGCAGCGCAAGTGTCTTCGGGACAGGGAACTATGGCTACACCTTC. Translated, it gives CASSASVFGTGNYGYTF.

The gene calls are TRBV15 and TRBJ1-1, with D unresolved. The CDR3 runs to 11 residues. Trimming left V 6 bases short and J 3 bases short, with 5 bases between. Germline CDR1 is LNHNV and CDR2 is YYDKDF (reference sequence). The CDR3: CATRSDTEAFF. The CDR3 bases are TGTGCCACCAGGTCGGACACTGAAGCTTTCTTT. Full variable domain (outside the CDR3, taken from reference TRBV15 and TRBJ1-1): DAMVIQNPRYQVTQFGKPVTLSCSQTLNHNVMYWYQQKSSQAPKLLFHYYDKDFNNEADTPDNFQSRRPNTSFCFLDIRSPGLGDTAMYLCATRSDTEAFFGQGTRLTVV.

This clonotype has just one count. The chain recombines TRBV7-2 with TRBJ2-1; the D gene is possibly TRBD2 (5 bases). The CDR3 loop spans 15 amino acids. Germline assignment: CDR1 SGHTA and CDR2 FQGNSA. V was trimmed by 5 bases and J by 2 bases, leaving 13 bases between them. As DNA, the CDR3 is TGTGCCAGCAGCCACGAGACTACCGCCTACAATGAGCAGTTCTTC. This sequence encodes CASSHETTAYNEQFF.

Turning to this clonotype: Given a much more abundant clone one base away, this may be a read error. V gene TRBV5-1 combines with J gene TRBJ2-1; D gene unclear. The CDR3 extends over 11 amino acids. CDR1 and CDR2 (germline): SGHRS, YFSETQ. The chain's CDR3 is CASGLHNEQFF. CDR3 coding DNA: TGCGCCAGCGGCTTGCACAATGAGCAGTTCTTC.

This clonotype was seen many times. The chain employs TRBV5-1 and TRBJ2-1; 12 nucleotides align to TRBD2. This CDR3 has 18 residues. The germline CDR1 and CDR2 sequences are SGHRS and YFSETQ. With 0 bases clipped from V and 7 bases from J, the junction kept 11 bases outside the gene matches. The CDR3 nucleotides are TGCGCCAGCAGCTTGGGACTAGCGGGAGCCCAAAAATCAAATGAGCAGTTCTTC. As protein: CASSLGLAGAQKSNEQFF. The full variable domain, rest sourced from reference TRBV5-1 and TRBJ2-1, is KAGVTQTPRYLIKTRGQQVTLSCSPISGHRSVSWYQQTPGQGLQFLFEYFSETQRNKGNFPGRFSGRQFSNSRSEMNVSTLELGDSALYLCASSLGLAGAQKSNEQFFGPGTRLTVL.

The V and J genes are TRBV27 and TRBJ2-2; 10 bases align to TRBD2. Unmatched junction bases numbered 3, after V lost 4 bases and J lost 1 base. Germline CDR1 and CDR2: MNHEY and SMNVEV (reference sequence). The CDR3 runs to 16 residues. CDR3 residues: CASSSWTSGNTGELFF. CDR3 nucleotide sequence: TGTGCCAGCAGTTCGTGGACTAGCGGGAACACCGGGGAGCTGTTTTTT.

There are many counts of this clonotype. The chain employs TRBV10-3 and TRBJ2-3, with D maybe TRBD2 (7 bases). The germline CDR1 and CDR2 sequences are ENHRY and SYGVKD. CDR3 size: 16 residues. V shed 6 bases and J shed 0 bases, with 16 bases lying between them. CDR3 loop: CAIRGGPSSSTDTQYF. The CDR3 DNA sequence: TGTGCCATCAGGGGGGGGCCGTCTAGCAGCACAGATACGCAGTATTTT.

V gene TRBV6-5 combines with J gene TRBJ2-7; 11 nucleotides agree with TRBD1. This CDR3 has 12 residues. Germline V gene sequence: CDR1 MNHEY, CDR2 SVGAGI. J was trimmed by 6 bases and V by 11 bases; bases with no gene match: 6. CDR3 nucleotides: TGTGCCGCCGGGACAGGGGGTATCGAGCAGTACTTC. This sequence encodes CAAGTGGIEQYF.